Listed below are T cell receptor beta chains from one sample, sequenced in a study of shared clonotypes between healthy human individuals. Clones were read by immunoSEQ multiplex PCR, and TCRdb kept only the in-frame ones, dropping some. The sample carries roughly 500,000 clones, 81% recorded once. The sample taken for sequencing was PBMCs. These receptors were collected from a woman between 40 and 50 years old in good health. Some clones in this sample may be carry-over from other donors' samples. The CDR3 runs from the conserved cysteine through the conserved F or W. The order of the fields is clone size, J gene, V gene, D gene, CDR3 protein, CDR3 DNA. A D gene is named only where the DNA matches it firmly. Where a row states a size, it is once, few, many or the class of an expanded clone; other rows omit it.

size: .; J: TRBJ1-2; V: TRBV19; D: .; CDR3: CASSTRQNYGYTF; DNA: TGTGCCAGTAGTACTAGACAGAACTATGGCTACACCTTC
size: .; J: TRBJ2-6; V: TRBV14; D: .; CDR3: CASYRSSGANVLTF; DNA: TGTGCCAGCTACAGGAGCTCTGGGGCCAACGTCCTGACTTTC
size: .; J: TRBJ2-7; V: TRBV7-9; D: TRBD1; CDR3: CASSVLAGGGEQYF; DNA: TGTGCCAGCAGCGTTCTTGCAGGGGGCGGCGAGCAGTACTTC
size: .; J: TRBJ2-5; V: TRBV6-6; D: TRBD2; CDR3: CASSRLAGGETQYF; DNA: TGTGCCAGCAGCCGACTAGCGGGAGGAGAGACCCAGTACTTC
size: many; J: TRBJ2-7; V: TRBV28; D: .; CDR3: CASRRTSGDEQYF; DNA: TGTGCCAGCAGGAGGACTTCGGGGGACGAGCAGTACTTC
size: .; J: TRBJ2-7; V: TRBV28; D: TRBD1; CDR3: CASSFPTSGTVATYEQYF; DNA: TGTGCCAGCAGTTTTCCCACCTCCGGGACAGTGGCAACCTACGAGCAGTACTTC
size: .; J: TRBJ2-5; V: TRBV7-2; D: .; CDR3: CASSTYGAQYF; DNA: TGTGCCAGCAGCACATACGGGGCCCAGTACTTC
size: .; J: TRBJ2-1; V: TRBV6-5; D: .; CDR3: CASSYSTRNEQFF; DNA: TGTGCCAGCAGTTACAGCACTCGGAATGAGCAGTTCTTC
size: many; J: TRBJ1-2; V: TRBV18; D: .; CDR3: CASSPTAAGENGYTF; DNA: TGTGCCAGCTCTCCCACGGCGGCAGGGGAAAATGGCTACACCTTC
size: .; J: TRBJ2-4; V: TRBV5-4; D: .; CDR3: CASSLGGDTENIQYF; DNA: TGTGCCAGCAGCTTGGGCGGGGACACCGAAAACATTCAGTACTTC
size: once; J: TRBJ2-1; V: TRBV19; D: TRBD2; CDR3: CASSFTWTSENTGGQFF; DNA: TGTGCCAGTAGTTTCACCTGGACTAGCGAAAACACCGGGGGGCAGTTCTTC
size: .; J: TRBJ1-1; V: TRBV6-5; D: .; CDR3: CASSSSRGWNTEAFF; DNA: TGTGCCAGCAGCTCATCTCGGGGCTGGAACACTGAAGCTTTCTTT
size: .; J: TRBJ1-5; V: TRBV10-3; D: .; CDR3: CAIREKLNSNQPQHF; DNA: TGTGCCATCAGAGAAAAGTTGAATAGCAATCAGCCCCAGCATTTT
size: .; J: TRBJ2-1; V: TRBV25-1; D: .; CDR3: CASSLLGGNEQFF; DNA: TGTGCCAGCAGTTTACTGGGTGGGAATGAGCAGTTCTTC
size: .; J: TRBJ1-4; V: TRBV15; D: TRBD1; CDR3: CATSRGGTGNEKLFF; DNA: TGTGCCACCAGCAGAGGGGGGACAGGCAATGAAAAACTGTTTTTT
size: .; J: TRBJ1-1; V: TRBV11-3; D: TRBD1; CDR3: CASSFTGEEAFF; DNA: TGTGCCAGCAGCTTTACAGGGGAAGAAGCTTTCTTT
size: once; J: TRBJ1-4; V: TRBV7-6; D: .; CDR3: CASSSGPLDEKLFF; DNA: TGTGCCAGCAGCTCCGGCCCCCTTGATGAAAAACTGTTTTTT
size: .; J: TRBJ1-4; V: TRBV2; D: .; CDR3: CASSGMGIQGEKLFF; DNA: TGTGCCAGCAGTGGGATGGGGATACAGGGCGAAAAACTGTTTTTT
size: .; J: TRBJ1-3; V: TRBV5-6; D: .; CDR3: CASSLGGVSGNTIYF; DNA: TGTGCCAGCAGCTTGGGGGGCGTCTCTGGAAACACCATATATTTT
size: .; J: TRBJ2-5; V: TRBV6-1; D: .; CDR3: CASSEIGQETQYF; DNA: TGTGCCAGCAGTGAAATAGGTCAAGAGACCCAGTACTTC
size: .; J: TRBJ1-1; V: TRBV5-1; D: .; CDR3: CASSLGQKNTEAFF; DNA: TGCGCCAGCAGCTTGGGGCAGAAAAACACTGAAGCTTTCTTT
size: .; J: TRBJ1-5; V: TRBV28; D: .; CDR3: CASTRTNQPQHF; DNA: TGTGCCAGCACCCGGACTAATCAGCCCCAGCATTTT
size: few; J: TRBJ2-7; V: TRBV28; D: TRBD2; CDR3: CASSLGGASGKMSEQYF; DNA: TGTGCCAGCAGTTTGGGGGGGGCTAGCGGGAAAATGAGCGAGCAGTACTTC
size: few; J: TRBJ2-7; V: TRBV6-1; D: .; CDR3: CASSGGSKYEQYF; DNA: TGTGCCAGCTCCGGAGGTAGCAAGTACGAGCAGTACTTC
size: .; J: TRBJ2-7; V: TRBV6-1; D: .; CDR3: CASSIQGLFYEQYF; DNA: TGTGCCAGCAGCATACAGGGACTCTTCTACGAGCAGTACTTC
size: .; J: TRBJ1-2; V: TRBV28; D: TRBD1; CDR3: CASSTRGGQLELVYGYTF; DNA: TGTGCCAGCAGTACTAGGGGGGGACAGCTGGAACTAGTGTATGGCTACACCTTC
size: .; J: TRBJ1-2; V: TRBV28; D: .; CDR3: CASSLSTGATSYYGYTF; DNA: TGTGCCAGCAGTTTATCGACAGGAGCTACTTCCTACTATGGCTACACCTTC
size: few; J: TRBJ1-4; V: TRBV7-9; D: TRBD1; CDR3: CASSPTGADEKLFF; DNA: TGTGCCAGCAGCCCGACAGGGGCGGATGAAAAACTGTTTTTT
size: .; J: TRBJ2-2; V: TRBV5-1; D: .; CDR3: CASSPLVTSGELFF; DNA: TGCGCCAGCAGCCCTCTAGTTACCTCCGGGGAGCTGTTTTTT
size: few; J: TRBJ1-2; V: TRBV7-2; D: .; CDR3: CASSPSVGIYGYTF; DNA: TGTGCCAGCAGCCCCTCCGTTGGTATCTATGGCTACACCTTC
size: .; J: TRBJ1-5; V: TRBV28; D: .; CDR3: CASMITGFAQPQHF; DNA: TGTGCCAGCATGATAACAGGGTTCGCTCAGCCCCAGCATTTT
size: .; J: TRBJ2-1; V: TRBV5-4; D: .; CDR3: CASSSGTGWGSRSYNEQFF; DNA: TGTGCCAGCAGCAGCGGAACTGGATGGGGCTCTCGCTCCTACAATGAGCAGTTCTTC
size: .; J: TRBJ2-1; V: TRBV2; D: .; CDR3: CASSDVIGRSYNEQFF; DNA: TGTGCCAGCAGTGATGTGATTGGGAGGTCCTACAATGAGCAGTTCTTC
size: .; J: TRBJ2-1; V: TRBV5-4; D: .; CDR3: CASSQNSPPDSQQFF; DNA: TGTGCCAGCAGCCAAAATTCCCCCCCGGATTCCCAGCAGTTCTTC
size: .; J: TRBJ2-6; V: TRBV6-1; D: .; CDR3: CASSEADSGANVLTF; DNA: TGTGCCAGCAGTGAAGCGGACTCTGGGGCCAACGTCCTGACTTTC
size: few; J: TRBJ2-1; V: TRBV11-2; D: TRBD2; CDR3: CASSPGLADYYNEQFF; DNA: TGTGCCAGCAGCCCGGGACTAGCGGATTACTACAATGAGCAGTTCTTC
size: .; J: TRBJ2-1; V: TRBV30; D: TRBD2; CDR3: CAWTSGRAGNEQFF; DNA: TGTGCCTGGACTAGCGGGAGGGCGGGAAATGAGCAGTTCTTC
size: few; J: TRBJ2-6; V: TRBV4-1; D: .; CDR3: CASSQDWGPWANVLTF; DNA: TGCGCCAGCAGCCAAGATTGGGGGCCCTGGGCCAACGTCCTGACTTTC
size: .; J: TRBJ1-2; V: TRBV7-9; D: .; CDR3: CASSLVTGTNYGYTF; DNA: TGTGCCAGCAGCTTAGTCACAGGGACTAACTATGGCTACACCTTC
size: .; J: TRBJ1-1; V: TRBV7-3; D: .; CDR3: CASSLTSGGGIFF; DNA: TGTGCCAGCAGCTTAACGTCCGGCGGGGGGATATTCTTT
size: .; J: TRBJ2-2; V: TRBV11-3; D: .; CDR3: CASSLGVAGTGELFF; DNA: TGTGCCAGCAGCTTAGGGGTGGCAGGGACCGGGGAGCTGTTTTTT
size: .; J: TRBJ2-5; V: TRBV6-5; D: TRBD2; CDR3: CASRVAGGFQETQYF; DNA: TGTGCCAGCAGAGTAGCGGGAGGGTTTCAAGAGACCCAGTACTTC